These T cell receptor beta chains were read from a single sample in a study of blood T cell repertoires in COVID-19. Method: immunoSEQ multiplex PCR; TCRdb's copy keeps in-frame clones and lacks some. The data show 55,000 to 90,000 clones, roughly 86% seen once. Sequencing was done on a sample of peripheral blood. These receptor sequences come from a man aged 70 or older with active COVID-19. Both conserved end residues are part of each CDR3. A D gene is named only where the DNA matches it firmly. Clone size is shown for a subset of rows, as once, few, many or a class of expanded clone.

J | size | D | V | DNA | CDR3
TRBJ2-7 | once | TRBD2 | TRBV11-3 | TGTGCCAGCAGCTTAGATCGGTTGGGGACTAGCGGAACCTACGAGCAGTACTTC | CASSLDRLGTSGTYEQYF
TRBJ2-4 | - | - | TRBV18 | TGTGCCAGCTCGCCGGGGTGGGCCAAAAACATTCAGTACTTC | CASSPGWAKNIQYF
TRBJ2-7 | - | - | TRBV11-2 | TGTGCCAGCACCTTTTCCCGCACCGGGGAGCAGTACTTC | CASTFSRTGEQYF
TRBJ2-3 | - | - | TRBV14 | TGTGCCAGCAGCCGGGACTTTGGCACAGATACGCAGTATTTT | CASSRDFGTDTQYF
TRBJ1-1 | - | - | TRBV30 | TGTGCCTGGAGTGAACGTTCAGGCCCCGGGGCTGAAGCTTTCTTT | CAWSERSGPGAEAFF
TRBJ2-2 | - | TRBD2 | TRBV7-3 | TGTGCCAGCAGCAGAAGAGGACTAGCGGGAGGAGGGGGCGGGGAGCTGTTTTTT | CASSRRGLAGGGGGELFF
TRBJ2-4 | - | - | TRBV4-2 | TGTGCCAGCAGCCAAGATCTTCCCCAGAAAAACATTCAGTACTTC | CASSQDLPQKNIQYF
TRBJ2-3 | few | TRBD2 | TRBV18 | TGTGCCAGCTCACCAGGACTAGCGGGAGACCCGATAGGCACCACAGATACGCAGTATTTT | CASSPGLAGDPIGTTDTQYF
TRBJ2-1 | - | TRBD2 | TRBV3-1/TRBV3-2 | TGTGCCAGCAGCCCCCCGGGACTAGCGGGAGCGTCCTACAATGAGCAGTTCTTC | CASSPPGLAGASYNEQFF
TRBJ1-2 | few | TRBD1 | TRBV12-3/TRBV12-4 | TGTGCCAGCAGCCAGGGACAGACCTATGGCTACACCTTC | CASSQGQTYGYTF
TRBJ2-7 | - | TRBD2 | TRBV4-2 | TGTGCCAGCAGCCAACCGCGCCGGGAGGCCGAGCAGTACTTC | CASSQPRREAEQYF
TRBJ1-3 | - | - | TRBV6-2/TRBV6-3 | TGTGCCAGCAGTTACGTGGCACCCTCTGGAAACACCATATATTTT | CASSYVAPSGNTIYF
TRBJ2-1 | - | TRBD2 | TRBV15 | TGTGCCGCAGGGACTAGCGAGATCTACAATGAGCAGTTCTTC | CAAGTSEIYNEQFF
TRBJ2-7 | - | TRBD2 | TRBV4-3 | TGCGCCAGCAGCCAGGGACTAGCGGGAGGGTACGAGCAGTACTTC | CASSQGLAGGYEQYF
TRBJ1-2 | - | - | TRBV1 | TGCACCAGCACCCCAAGACAGGGAGACGACGGTTTCACCTTC | CTSTPRQGDDGFTF
TRBJ2-1 | - | - | TRBV6-1 | TGTGCCAGCAGTGAGTTTCAGGTGGGCAATGAGCAGTTCTTC | CASSEFQVGNEQFF
TRBJ2-5 | - | TRBD2 | TRBV9 | TGTGCCAGCAGCGCCCCGGGACTAGCGGGAGGGGAGACCCAGTACTTC | CASSAPGLAGGETQYF
TRBJ2-5 | - | TRBD1 | TRBV9 | TGTGCCAGCAGCACCCGGACAGGGGGAGGGGAGACCCAGTACTTC | CASSTRTGGGETQYF
TRBJ1-4 | once | TRBD1 | TRBV25-1 | TGTGCCAGCAGTCACCCCGGGACAGGGTGGGAAAAACTGTTTTTT | CASSHPGTGWEKLFF
TRBJ1-6 | - | - | TRBV30 | TGTGCCTGGGGCGACGGAGGGAATTCACCCCTCCACTTT | CAWGDGGNSPLHF
TRBJ1-4 | - | - | TRBV7-8 | TGTGCCAGCACTCCCGAGGGGAGGACGAGGCGTGAAAAACTGTTTTTT | CASTPEGRTRREKLFF
TRBJ2-3 | - | TRBD1 | TRBV18 | TGTGCCAGCGCCTCGGGCCAGGGGGCAGATACGCAGTATTTT | CASASGQGADTQYF
TRBJ2-3 | few | - | TRBV6-5 | TGTGCCAGCAGCCCCCTGACAGCCAGCACAGATACGCAGTATTTT | CASSPLTASTDTQYF
TRBJ2-7 | - | - | TRBV11-3 | TGTGCCAGCAGCTACATGGCAGGGACCTACGAGCAGTACTTC | CASSYMAGTYEQYF
TRBJ1-2 | - | - | TRBV27 | TGTGCCAGCAGTCCCTTTGGGGGGGCGAGGGGCTACACCTTC | CASSPFGGARGYTF
TRBJ1-4 | once | TRBD1 | TRBV7-6 | TGTGCCAGCAGCTCGCTGACAGGGAGTGAAAAACTGTTTTTT | CASSSLTGSEKLFF
TRBJ2-2 | - | TRBD1 | TRBV5-1 | TGCGCCAGCAGCTTGGGGCTGGGACAGGGGGCCACCGGGGAGCTGTTTTTT | CASSLGLGQGATGELFF
TRBJ1-3 | - | - | TRBV19 | TGTGCCAGTAGTACGGGGGGCCGCTCTGGAAACACCATATATTTT | CASSTGGRSGNTIYF
TRBJ2-3 | - | TRBD1 | TRBV11-3 | TGTGCCAGCAGCAAGGGGGCAGGGTGGGGAGATACGCAGTATTTT | CASSKGAGWGDTQYF
TRBJ1-2 | - | - | TRBV18 | TGTGCCAGCTCACCAGGGCTCCGCAGGAGGAGTGGCTACACCTTC | CASSPGLRRRSGYTF
TRBJ2-2 | once | TRBD2 | TRBV7-3 | TGTGCCAGCAGCCCCTCCGGCGGGAGAGGGACCGGGGAGCTGTTTTTT | CASSPSGGRGTGELFF
TRBJ1-2 | - | - | TRBV19 | TGTGCCAGTAGTATCCCTCCTTGGGCGGGCTACACCTTC | CASSIPPWAGYTF
TRBJ2-7 | - | - | TRBV2 | TGTGCCAGCATATTTGGGACTGAGGGACCCTACGAGCAGTACTTC | CASIFGTEGPYEQYF
TRBJ1-1 | - | - | TRBV11-2 | TGTGCCAGCAGCTTAGACCAGGCAGGTGGGACTGAAGCTTTCTTT | CASSLDQAGGTEAFF
TRBJ2-7 | - | TRBD2 | TRBV19 | TGTGCCAGTAGTATACTCCCCGTAGCGGGAGGGCCGGGCGAGCAGTACTTC | CASSILPVAGGPGEQYF
TRBJ2-1 | once | TRBD2 | TRBV19 | TGTGCCAGTAGTTCTAGCGGGAGGCTCAGCTCCTACAATGAGCAGTTCTTC | CASSSSGRLSSYNEQFF
TRBJ2-3 | - | TRBD2 | TRBV7-2 | TGTGCCAGCAGCCCCCCTAGCGGGAGGGCCCAGGGGACGCAGTATTTT | CASSPPSGRAQGTQYF
TRBJ2-1 | - | - | TRBV2 | TGTGCCAGCAGTGGGGAACAGGTCGCCCCCCTCATCAATGAGCAGTTCTTC | CASSGEQVAPLINEQFF
TRBJ2-3 | - | TRBD2 | TRBV27 | TGTGCCACCTCGGGCGGGAGTAGAGATACGCAGTATTTT | CATSGGSRDTQYF
TRBJ2-2 | - | - | TRBV6-6 | TGTGCCAGCAGTTACTCGTACAGGGTGGCCACCGGGGAGCTGTTTTTT | CASSYSYRVATGELFF
TRBJ1-4 | - | TRBD1 | TRBV5-4 | TGTGCCAGCAGCCTCGGACAGGGGGCAACTAATGAAAAACTGTTTTTT | CASSLGQGATNEKLFF
TRBJ2-2 | - | - | TRBV6-5 | TGTGCCAGCAGTTATTGGGACAAGAACACCGGGGAGCTGTTTTTT | CASSYWDKNTGELFF
TRBJ2-6 | - | TRBD1 | TRBV2 | TGTGCCAGCAGACGAATAACCGGGACAGGGACGTCGGGGGCCAACGTCCTGACTTTC | CASRRITGTGTSGANVLTF
TRBJ2-5 | few | TRBD1 | TRBV3-1/TRBV3-2 | TGTGCCAGCAGCCAACCGGACAGGGCGGGGACCCAGTACTTC | CASSQPDRAGTQYF
TRBJ2-1 | - | TRBD2 | TRBV7-2 | TGTGCCAGCAGCGCCCGACTAGCGGGAGGGAGGGTCGGAAATGAGCAGTTCTTC | CASSARLAGGRVGNEQFF
TRBJ2-7 | once | TRBD2 | TRBV19 | TGTGCCAGTAGTCCCCCGGGACTAGCGGGAAGGGGCTACGAGCAGTACTTC | CASSPPGLAGRGYEQYF
TRBJ2-7 | - | TRBD1 | TRBV28 | TGTGCCAGCAGTTTACCTCCGGGACAGGGGCCCTACGAGCAGTACTTC | CASSLPPGQGPYEQYF
TRBJ1-1 | - | TRBD1 | TRBV18 | TGTGCCAGCTCACCAAGACAGGGGGGGGACACTGAAGCTTTCTTT | CASSPRQGGDTEAFF
TRBJ2-7 | - | - | TRBV27 | TGTGCCAGCAGCCCTAACAGCCCATACGAGCAGTACTTC | CASSPNSPYEQYF
TRBJ2-7 | - | TRBD2 | TRBV27 | TGTGCCAGCACCCGGACTAGCGGGGACGAGCAGTACTTC | CASTRTSGDEQYF